This T cell receptor beta chain was recorded in a study of beta chain features in type 1 diabetes. Broader study findings: Small HLA sub-analyses could not settle whether HLA shapes TCRB rearrangement. The VDJ junctions of type 1 diabetes patients carried fewer insertions and more deletions.

Sequencing targeted expressed TCRB transcripts, as all isolated RNA had been reverse transcribed. The method was immunoSEQ multiplex PCR; TCRdb's version includes in-frame clones alone and lacks a portion of them. The table lists about half a million clones, approximately 30% of them singletons. Germline values: CDR1 SGHDN, CDR2 FVKESK. This CDR3 is 15 amino acids long. The trim removed 5 bases at V and 1 base at J, leaving 6 bases unmatched. In the case of this clone: Its cognate antigen is unknown.

Every donor had blood drawn once into heparin, roughly 120 mL on average. CD4+ naive, central memory, regulatory and stem cell-like memory cells were sorted via CD45RO/CCR7/CD25/CD127/CD95/CD27. The sequencing sample was made of naive CD4+ T cells from blood. This sequence was found in a young man in good health. The J gene is TRBJ1-1, the V gene TRBV14; TRBD1 agrees at 8 bases. This CDR3 is CASSADRVWNTEAFF. Written as DNA, the CDR3 is TGTGCCAGCAGCGCGGACAGGGTATGGAACACTGAAGCTTTCTTT.